What follows describes a single T cell receptor (beta chain). The target antigen is unknown. Researchers ran the PCR with 60 Vbeta and 13 Jbeta primers. Profiling relied on immunoSEQ multiplex PCR, and the TCRdb table lists in-frame clones only, not all of them. The sample lists approximately 110,000 clones, roughly three quarters occurring once. The CDR3 is made up of 13 amino acids. V lost 6 bases and J 4 bases, leaving 12 bases between the germline ends. Germline V lookup: CDR1 MNHNY, CDR2 SVGAGI (reference sequence). This sample was included in a study of cytomegalovirus exposure and HLA in healthy donors. Regarding the study as a whole: For TCR beta chains, V- and J-gene trimming was later linked to a missense DCLRE1C variant. Upon later analysis, HLA-associated TCR beta chains proved more clonally expanded than other, equally common chains. Despite most TCR sequences being rare, some public TCRs occurred in many donors. Cytomegalovirus association was listed for 164 TCR beta chains.

The rearrangement joins TRBV6-6 to TRBJ1-2; D perhaps matches TRBD1 (6 bases). Sequencing was carried out using PBMCs. The clonotype originates from a male donor in good health and CMV-seronegative. The CDR3 bases are TGTGCCAGCAGGGAGACAGGAGTCTATGGCTACACCTTC. Translation: CASRETGVYGYTF.